The rows below give T cell receptor beta chains drawn from one sample of a study of blood T cell repertoires in COVID-19. Sequencing was performed with immunoSEQ multiplex PCR; in TCRdb, only in-frame clones are kept and a portion is missing. The table shows approximately 250,000 clones, with 84% occurring only once. Sequenced: peripheral blood. These receptors were taken from a human donor in a cohort sampled during active COVID-19. CDR3s include the opening cysteine and the closing phenylalanine or tryptophan. Fields, in order: clone size, V gene, D gene, J gene, CDR3 protein, CDR3 DNA. D genes are given only for firm matches. Not every row has a clone size; where given, it reads once, few, many or a size class.

size: NA; V: TRBV3-1/TRBV3-2; D: TRBD1; J: TRBJ1-2; CDR3: CASSPGGATPYGYTF; DNA: TGTGCCAGCAGCCCAGGGGGCGCAACCCCCTATGGCTACACCTTC
size: NA; V: TRBV6-1; D: NA; J: TRBJ1-4; CDR3: CASSERRIGRINEKLFF; DNA: TGTGCCAGCAGTGAACGCCGGATTGGGAGGATTAATGAAAAACTGTTTTTT
size: NA; V: TRBV6-4; D: TRBD1; J: TRBJ2-3; CDR3: CASSDVTGGDTQYF; DNA: TGTGCCAGCAGTGACGTGACAGGGGGAGATACGCAGTATTTT
size: NA; V: TRBV6-5; D: TRBD2; J: TRBJ2-7; CDR3: CASSYGTSGGGEQYF; DNA: TGTGCCAGCAGTTACGGGACTAGCGGGGGCGGCGAGCAGTACTTC
size: NA; V: TRBV7-3; D: NA; J: TRBJ1-1; CDR3: CASSPMPRAEAFF; DNA: TGTGCCAGCAGCCCAATGCCGAGAGCTGAAGCTTTCTTT
size: NA; V: TRBV7-2; D: TRBD1; J: TRBJ1-5; CDR3: CASSLGTGGRQPQHF; DNA: TGTGCCAGCAGCTTAGGGACAGGGGGCCGTCAGCCCCAGCATTTT
size: NA; V: TRBV5-1; D: TRBD1; J: TRBJ1-1; CDR3: CASSQRQGTHTEAFF; DNA: TGCGCCAGCAGCCAAAGACAGGGAACGCACACTGAAGCTTTCTTT
size: NA; V: TRBV18; D: NA; J: TRBJ2-7; CDR3: CASSPPGLPYEQYF; DNA: TGTGCCAGCTCACCACCGGGCCTACCCTACGAGCAGTACTTC
size: NA; V: TRBV10-3; D: NA; J: TRBJ1-5; CDR3: CAISDLLAGQPQHF; DNA: TGTGCCATCAGTGATCTCTTAGCGGGTCAGCCCCAGCATTTT
size: NA; V: TRBV13; D: TRBD1; J: TRBJ2-5; CDR3: CASSWGTGGEETQYF; DNA: TGTGCCAGCAGCTGGGGGACAGGGGGCGAAGAGACCCAGTACTTC
size: NA; V: TRBV18; D: TRBD1; J: TRBJ2-7; CDR3: CASSPPPGGSVQYF; DNA: TGTGCCAGCTCACCACCCCCAGGGGGCTCGGTGCAGTACTTC
size: NA; V: TRBV21-1; D: NA; J: TRBJ2-1; CDR3: CASSKASQFYNEQFF; DNA: TGTGCCAGCAGCAAAGCTAGCCAGTTCTACAATGAGCAGTTCTTC
size: NA; V: TRBV7-7; D: TRBD2; J: TRBJ2-1; CDR3: CASSLGTSGSNEQFF; DNA: TGTGCTAGCAGCCTCGGGACTAGCGGGAGCAATGAGCAGTTCTTC
size: NA; V: TRBV5-1; D: NA; J: TRBJ2-7; CDR3: CASSLIPGIDYEQYF; DNA: TGCGCCAGCAGCTTGATTCCAGGGATTGACTACGAGCAGTACTTC
size: NA; V: TRBV9; D: TRBD1; J: TRBJ2-3; CDR3: CASSATLGQGVSSDTQYF; DNA: TGTGCCAGCAGCGCGACCCTAGGACAGGGGGTTTCATCAGATACGCAGTATTTT
size: once; V: TRBV5-5; D: TRBD1; J: TRBJ1-1; CDR3: CASSSNTGTAAAAFF; DNA: TGTGCCAGCAGCTCCAATACCGGGACAGCAGCCGCAGCTTTCTTT
size: NA; V: TRBV6-5; D: NA; J: TRBJ1-5; CDR3: CASRGGGMGNQPQHF; DNA: TGTGCCAGCAGAGGTGGAGGGATGGGCAATCAGCCCCAGCATTTT
size: few; V: TRBV11-2; D: NA; J: TRBJ1-2; CDR3: CASSLARGRINYGYTF; DNA: TGTGCCAGCAGCTTAGCCCGGGGGAGGATTAACTATGGCTACACCTTC
size: NA; V: TRBV7-2; D: NA; J: TRBJ2-3; CDR3: CASSLNSWGLSTDTQYF; DNA: TGTGCCAGCAGCTTAAACTCGTGGGGGCTCAGCACAGATACGCAGTATTTT
size: once; V: TRBV7-3; D: TRBD1; J: TRBJ1-5; CDR3: CASSHTGGPNQPQHF; DNA: TGTGCCAGCAGTCATACAGGGGGCCCCAATCAGCCCCAGCATTTT
size: NA; V: TRBV2; D: TRBD1; J: TRBJ2-5; CDR3: CASSSGQFQETQYF; DNA: TGTGCCAGCAGTTCGGGACAGTTCCAAGAGACCCAGTACTTC
size: NA; V: TRBV15; D: TRBD2; J: TRBJ2-3; CDR3: CATSRERRIGAGGADTQYF; DNA: TGTGCCACCAGCAGAGAACGACGAATTGGGGCGGGAGGGGCAGATACGCAGTATTTT
size: NA; V: TRBV29-1; D: TRBD2; J: TRBJ2-1; CDR3: CSAVSPSGGPLGQFF; DNA: TGCAGCGCCGTTTCCCCTAGCGGGGGGCCCCTCGGGCAGTTCTTC
size: NA; V: TRBV29-1; D: TRBD2; J: TRBJ2-5; CDR3: CSVVGSGSGETQYF; DNA: TGCAGCGTTGTGGGTAGCGGGAGCGGAGAGACCCAGTACTTC